Below are 25 T cell receptor beta chains sequenced from a single sample in a study of shared clonotypes between healthy human individuals. Assay: immunoSEQ multiplex PCR; the TCRdb copy retains only in-frame clones and omits some. The sample lists 2 million to 2.5 million clones; 90% to 96% were seen once. The sequenced sample was naive CD4+ T cells sorted from blood. Subset meaning: CD45RA+ positively selected. Receptors were obtained from a man younger than 35 in good health.

This clone was detected only a few times. V is TRBV6-5 and J is TRBJ1-5; 9 bases align to TRBD1. V gave up 6 bases and J gave up 4 bases; unmatched junction bases: 4. Germline V gene data show CDR1 as MNHEY and CDR2 as SVGAGI. This CDR3 comprises 14 residues. CDR3 coding DNA: TGTGCCAGCAGGACCGGGACAGGGAATCAGCCCCAGCATTTT. This codes for CASRTGTGNQPQHF.

The chain carries TRBV6-1 and TRBJ1-1; TRBD1 agrees at 9 bases. J was trimmed by 6 bases and V by 4 bases; bases with no gene match: 9. CDR3 length: 15 residues. CDR1 and CDR2 from the germline V gene are MNHNS and SASEGT. The CDR3 DNA reads as TGTGCCAGCAGTGGAGGACAGGGGAGTTGGTCTGAAGCTTTCTTT. Protein: CASSGGQGSWSEAFF.

The chain uses TRBV5-1 and TRBJ1-6; TRBD1 agrees at 7 bases. The CDR3 has 15 residues. J gave up 7 bases and V 2 bases, and 6 bases lay outside the gene matches. Per germline, CDR1 SGHRS and CDR2 YFSETQ. CDR3 in DNA: TGCGCCAGCAGCTTACCACAGGGGAACAATTCACCCCTCCACTTT. Translating gives CASSLPQGNNSPLHF.

DNA of the CDR3: TGTGCCAGCTCACCTGGTGGGGACAGCTCCTACGAGCAGTACTTC. It translates to CASSPGGDSSYEQYF. V usage is TRBV18 and J usage is TRBJ2-7, with TRBD1 matching over 7 bases. In germline, CDR1 is KGHSH, CDR2 LQKENI. Germline trimming cut 3 bases from V and 0 bases from J; bases unmatched to any gene: 5. There are 15 residues in the CDR3.

In this sample, this clone turned up once. This rearrangement joins TRBV19 to TRBJ1-1; 7 positions agree with TRBD1. The CDR3 runs to 14 residues. The germline V gene encodes CDR1 LNHDA and CDR2 SQIVND (reference sequence). Germline trimming cut 6 bases from V and 2 bases from J; bases unmatched to any gene: 6. CDR3: CASRGGGLNTEAFF. The DNA for the CDR3 is TGTGCCAGTAGAGGAGGGGGCCTAAACACTGAAGCTTTCTTT. The entire variable domain, with the rest obtained from reference TRBV19 and TRBJ1-1, is as follows: DGGITQSPKYLFRKEGQNVTLSCEQNLNHDAMYWYRQDPGQGLRLIYYSQIVNDFQKGDIAEGYSVSREKKESFPLTVTSAQKNPTAFYLCASRGGGLNTEAFFGQGTRLTVV.

The V and J genes are TRBV4-3 and TRBJ2-1; TRBD1 matches 10 bases. V lost 1 base to trimming and J lost 7 bases; unmatched junction nucleotides: 10. CDR1 is LGHNA and CDR2 is YSLEER in the germline V gene. This CDR3 is 17 amino acids long. The CDR3 is CASSQGGEGQGSNEQFF. In DNA form, the CDR3 reads TGCGCCAGCAGCCAAGGAGGAGAGGGACAGGGGTCGAATGAGCAGTTCTTC.

The rearrangement joins TRBV6-5 to TRBJ2-4, with D possibly being TRBD2 (5 bases). CDR1 is MNHEY, CDR2 SVGAGI, per germline. The CDR3 covers 16 residues. V was pared by 2 bases and J by 0 bases, with 11 bases between. The CDR3 here is CASSYNWETAKNIQYF. The CDR3 DNA is TGTGCCAGCAGTTACAACTGGGAGACAGCCAAAAACATTCAGTACTTC.

The chain carries TRBV18 and TRBJ1-2; perhaps TRBD1 as D (6 bases). Per the germline V gene, CDR1 is KGHSH and CDR2 is LQKENI. This CDR3 region has 15 residues. V was cut by 4 bases and J by 7 bases, with 19 bases left in between. CDR3 DNA sequence: TGTGCCAGCTCACTAGGCGCAGGGGAACCAGGTGGCTACACCTTC. It translates to CASSLGAGEPGGYTF.

J is TRBJ1-1 and V is TRBV5-1; no definite D call. This CDR3 has 14 amino acids. Germline loops: CDR1 SGHRS, CDR2 YFSETQ. V gave up 3 bases and J gave up 0 bases, with 9 bases separating them. This CDR3 reads CASSYAELNTEAFF. CDR3 DNA: TGCGCCAGCAGCTATGCCGAACTGAACACTGAAGCTTTCTTT.

The V call is TRBV14, the J call TRBJ2-2, with 7 bases identical to TRBD2. The CDR3 sequence is 17 residues long. V was pared by 4 bases and J by 5 bases, with 13 bases of the junction left unmatched. Germline V CDR1 and CDR2: SGHDN, FVKESK. The CDR3 sequence: CASSPGLDLRRTGELFF. The CDR3 bases are TGTGCCAGCAGCCCTGGACTAGACCTAAGACGGACCGGGGAGCTGTTTTTT.

This clone was observed a handful of times. The CDR3, as DNA: TGTGCCAGCAGCGTAACGGACACCCATTCACCCCTCCACTTT. It translates to CASSVTDTHSPLHF. The rearrangement links TRBV9 to TRBJ1-6, with D possibly TRBD1 on 5 matching bases. The CDR3 length is 14 residues. The germline gives CDR1 SGDLS, CDR2 YYNGEE. V lost 1 base and J 8 bases, leaving 10 bases between the germline ends. The full variable domain, with the rest looked up from reference TRBV9 and TRBJ1-6, is DSGVTQTPKHLITATGQRVTLRCSPRSGDLSVYWYQQSLDQGLQFLIQYYNGEERAKGNILERFSAQQFPDLHSELNLSSLELGDSALYFCASSVTDTHSPLHFGNGTRLTVT.

There are a few counts of this clone. This rearrangement joins TRBV19 to TRBJ1-5, with TRBD1 matching over 12 bases. The CDR3 length is 15 residues. V lost 5 bases to trimming and J lost 6 bases; unmatched junction nucleotides: 5. Germline lookup yields CDR1 LNHDA and CDR2 SQIVND (reference sequence). Written as DNA, the CDR3 is TGTGCCAGTAGTCCAGGGACAGGGGGCTTTCAGCCCCAGCATTTT. Amino acid sequence: CASSPGTGGFQPQHF.

On this clone itself: This specimen includes other DNA sequences encoding the same CDR3. The J gene is TRBJ1-1, the V gene TRBV5-1, with TRBD1 matching 7 bases. The junction had 1 base not matched to a gene; V was cut back by 2 bases and J by 3 bases. Germline V gene data show CDR1 as SGHRS and CDR2 as YFSETQ. CDR3 length equals 13 residues. CDR3 amino acids: CASSFQGDTEAFF. The CDR3 DNA reads TGCGCCAGCAGCTTCCAGGGGGACACTGAAGCTTTCTTT.

The CDR3 protein is CASNLLDRFNQPQHF. The CDR3 bases are TGTGCCAGCAACCTACTAGACAGATTCAATCAGCCCCAGCATTTT. The chain is built from TRBV28 and TRBJ1-5, with D perhaps TRBD1 (5 bases). Trimming cost V 7 bases and J 3 bases, with 16 bases left between them. The CDR3 contains 15 residues. Germline V gene lookup returns CDR1 MDHEN and CDR2 SYDVKM.

On this clone: Germline is not matched at one junction end, which may reflect a read error. The chain has TRBV6-1 and TRBJ2-7; the match to TRBD1 covers 9 bases. Germline V gives CDR1 MNHNS, CDR2 SASEGT. CDR3 length: 15 amino acids. The CDR3 protein is CASRPGQGKVFSPNF. The CDR3 bases are TGTGCCAGCAGACCGGGACAGGGAAAGGTCTTTAGCCCTAACTTC.

This chain's CDR3 is CATSRDGGLGDNEQFF. CDR3 nucleotide sequence: TGTGCCACCAGCAGAGATGGGGGACTAGGGGACAATGAGCAGTTCTTC. The chain combines TRBV15 with TRBJ2-1; TRBD2 matches at 8 bases. The trim removed 0 bases at V and 5 bases at J, leaving 6 bases unmatched. This CDR3 has 16 amino acids. Germline loops: CDR1 LNHNV, CDR2 YYDKDF (reference sequence).

The V and J genes are TRBV5-4 and TRBJ1-1, with 10 nucleotides matching TRBD1. CDR3 length: 15 amino acids. CDR1 is SGHNT, CDR2 YYREEE, per germline (reference sequence). Trimming cost V 0 bases and J 8 bases; bases outside gene matches: 7. CDR3 residues: CASSLEGDRGREAFF. CDR3 coding DNA: TGTGCCAGCAGCTTGGAAGGGGACAGGGGACGAGAAGCTTTCTTT. The variable domain in full, with the rest retrieved from reference TRBV5-4 and TRBJ1-1, is ETGVTQSPTHLIKTRGQQVTLRCSSQSGHNTVSWYQQALGQGPQFIFQYYREEENGRGNFPPRFSGLQFPNYSSELNVNALELDDSALYLCASSLEGDRGREAFFGQGTRLTVV.

The genes are TRBV18 and TRBJ1-2; D possibly corresponds to TRBD1 (6 bases). The CDR3 sequence is 14 residues long. V was shortened by 6 bases and J by 7 bases, with 18 bases between the two germline ends. Germline lookup yields CDR1 KGHSH and CDR2 LQKENI. CDR3 in amino acids: CASSPGGGQPGYTF. The CDR3 region has the DNA TGTGCCAGCTCCCCTGGGGGGGGCCAGCCTGGCTACACCTTC.

Worth noting for this clone: Additional DNA sequences in this sample encode the identical CDR3. This chain uses TRBV6-5 with TRBJ2-6; TRBD1 agrees at 7 bases. The CDR3 has 15 amino acids. In germline, CDR1 is MNHEY, CDR2 SVGAGI. Germline trimming cut 6 bases from V and 2 bases from J; bases unmatched to any gene: 4. The CDR3 DNA reads TGTGCCAGCAGCGTCCAGGGGGCTGGGGCCAACGTCCTGACTTTC. It yields the protein CASSVQGAGANVLTF.

CDR3 DNA: TGTGCCAGTAGTATAGATGGGAGACCCTACGAGCAGTACTTC. Translation: CASSIDGRPYEQYF. The V gene is TRBV19, the J gene TRBJ2-7, with D possibly matching TRBD2 (5 bases). CDR3 length: 14 amino acids. Germline V gene lookup returns CDR1 LNHDA and CDR2 SQIVND (reference sequence). The germline V and J ends were trimmed by 0 bases and 2 bases, with 8 bases remaining between them. The complete variable domain, with remaining parts taken from reference TRBV19 and TRBJ2-7, reads DGGITQSPKYLFRKEGQNVTLSCEQNLNHDAMYWYRQDPGQGLRLIYYSQIVNDFQKGDIAEGYSVSREKKESFPLTVTSAQKNPTAFYLCASSIDGRPYEQYFGPGTRLTVT.

As for this clone: The junction and the germline gene differ at one end; a read error may be behind it. This sequence joins TRBV14 and TRBJ2-2, with 11 positions matching TRBD1. The CDR3 consists of 16 residues. Germline loops: CDR1 SGHDN, CDR2 FVKESK. CDR3: CASSPMGQGDTGELFF. CDR3 DNA: TGTGCCAGTAGCCCCATGGGACAGGGGGACACCGGGGAGCTGTTTTTT.

This chain joins TRBV7-2 and TRBJ2-7, with 10 positions matching TRBD2. The germline gives CDR1 SGHTA, CDR2 FQGNSA. The CDR3 loop spans 16 amino acids. Trimming removed 1 base from V and 0 bases from J; junction bases left unmatched: 3. The CDR3 region is CASSLGGTSVSYEQYF. CDR3 bases: TGTGCCAGCAGCTTAGGGGGGACTAGCGTCTCCTACGAGCAGTACTTC.

In its sample, this clone was seen once. Other DNA sequences in this sample translate to the same CDR3. The chain combines TRBV10-3 with TRBJ1-2; D is uncertain. Germline CDR1 is ENHRY and CDR2 is SYGVKD. This CDR3 comprises 13 residues. V was trimmed by 3 bases and J by 0 bases, leaving 5 bases between them. The DNA for the CDR3 is TGTGCCATCAGTGAAACACCTAACTATGGCTACACCTTC. Its translation is CAISETPNYGYTF.

This sequence joins TRBV11-2 and TRBJ2-7; D uncertain. CDR3 size: 13 residues. Germline V gene data show CDR1 as SGHAT and CDR2 as FQNNGV. Trimming cost V 2 bases and J 1 base, with 6 bases left between them. This CDR3 is CASSLKPSYEQYF. The CDR3 coding sequence is TGTGCCAGCAGCTTAAAACCGTCCTACGAGCAGTACTTC.

The V call is TRBV29-1, the J call TRBJ2-5, with a tentative D call TRBD1 (6 bases). This CDR3 contains 12 residues. V was shortened by 6 bases and J by 1 base, with 9 bases between the two germline ends. Germline CDR1 and CDR2: SQVTM and ANQGSEA. CDR3 in DNA: TGCAGCGTCCGACAGGTCCAAGAGACCCAGTACTTC. It specifies CSVRQVQETQYF.